This paragraph reports one T cell receptor (beta chain). The antigen remains unidentified. The entry originates in a study of prognosis after radiotherapy for stage I lung cancer. About the study: Fourteen patients had newly diagnosed primary stage I lung tumors, and five had oligometastatic NSCLC after surgical resection of the primary tumor. The non-small cell lung cancer patients were all considered medically inoperable, with comorbidities accounting for this in 12 of them.

Points from the study as a whole: Reduced Shannon entropy following stereotactic body radiation therapy was recorded in patients who developed distant metastases. Frequencies of TRBV and TRBJ gene use reportedly varied by whether patients had metastases.

Amplicons of TCR beta CDR3 were generated from genomic DNA by two-round multiplex PCR. During first-round PCR, primers specific to each TRBV and TRBJ gene were used. One entry per CDR3 protein results from TCRdb running MiXCR on the multiplex PCR reads. The repertoire holds roughly 20,000 distinct CDR3 sequences, with 50% to 60% as singletons. CDR1 is MNHEY, CDR2 SVGEGT, per germline. CDR3 length equals 15 residues. The trim removed 2 bases at V and 7 bases at J, leaving 7 bases unmatched. The chain recombines TRBV6-2 or TRBV6-3 with TRBJ2-1; TRBD2 matches at 8 bases. The specimen was PBMCs, collected before or after stereotactic body radiation therapy (not recorded which). This receptor was obtained from a donor over 45 with non-small cell lung cancer. This CDR3 reads CASSYPSGLLNEQFF. CDR3 sequence (DNA): TGTGCCAGCAGTTACCCTAGCGGGTTACTGAATGAGCAGTTCTTC.